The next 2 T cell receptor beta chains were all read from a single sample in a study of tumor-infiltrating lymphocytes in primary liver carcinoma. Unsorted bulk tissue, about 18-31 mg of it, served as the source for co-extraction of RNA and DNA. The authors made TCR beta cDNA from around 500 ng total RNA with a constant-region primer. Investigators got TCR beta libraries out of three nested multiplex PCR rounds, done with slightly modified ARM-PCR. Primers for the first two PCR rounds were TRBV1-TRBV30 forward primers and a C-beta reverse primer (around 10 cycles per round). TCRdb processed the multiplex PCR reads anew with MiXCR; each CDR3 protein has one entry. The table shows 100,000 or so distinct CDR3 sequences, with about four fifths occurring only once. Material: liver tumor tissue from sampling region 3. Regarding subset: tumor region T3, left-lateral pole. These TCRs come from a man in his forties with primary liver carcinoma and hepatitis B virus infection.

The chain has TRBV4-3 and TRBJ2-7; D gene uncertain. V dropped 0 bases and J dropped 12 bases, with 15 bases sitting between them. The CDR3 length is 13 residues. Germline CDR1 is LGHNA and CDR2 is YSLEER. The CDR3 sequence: CASSQENGVKPYF. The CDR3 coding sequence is TGCGCCAGCAGCCAAGAGAACGGAGTCAAACCGTACTTC.

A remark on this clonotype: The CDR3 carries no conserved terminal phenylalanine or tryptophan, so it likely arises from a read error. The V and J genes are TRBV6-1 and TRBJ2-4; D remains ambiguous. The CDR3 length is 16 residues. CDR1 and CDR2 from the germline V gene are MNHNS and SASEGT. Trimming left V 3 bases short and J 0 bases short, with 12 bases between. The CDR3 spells CASSEVTPGAKNIQYL. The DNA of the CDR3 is TGTGCCAGCAGTGAGGTAACACCGGGAGCCAAAAACATTCAGTACTTA.